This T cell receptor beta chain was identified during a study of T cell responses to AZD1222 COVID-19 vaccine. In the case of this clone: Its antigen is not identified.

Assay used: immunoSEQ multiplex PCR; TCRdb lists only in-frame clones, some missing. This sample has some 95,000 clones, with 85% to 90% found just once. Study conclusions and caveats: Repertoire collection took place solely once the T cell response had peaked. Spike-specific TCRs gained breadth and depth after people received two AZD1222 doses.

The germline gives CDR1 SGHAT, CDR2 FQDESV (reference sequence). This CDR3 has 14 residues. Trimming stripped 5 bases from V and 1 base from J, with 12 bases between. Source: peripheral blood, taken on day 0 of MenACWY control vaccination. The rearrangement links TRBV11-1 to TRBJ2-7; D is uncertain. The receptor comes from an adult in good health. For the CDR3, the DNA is TGTGCCAGCAGCCCGGACGCAACTTCCTACGAGCAGTACTTC. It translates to CASSPDATSYEQYF.